The 25 T cell receptor beta chains presented below share a single source sample, sequenced in a study of blood T cell repertoires in COVID-19. Assay used: immunoSEQ multiplex PCR; TCRdb lists only in-frame clones, some missing. The sample contains 150,000 to 200,000 clones, around nine tenths of which appear only once. Input material: peripheral blood. These receptors came from a man aged 70-80 years with acute or convalescent COVID-19.

This clone was picked up one time. The chain employs TRBV6-2 or TRBV6-3 and TRBJ1-1, with 7 bases that match TRBD1. V lost 6 bases and J lost 2; bases outside the gene matches: 3. The CDR3 has 13 amino acids. Per germline, CDR1 MNHEY and CDR2 SVGEGT. As DNA, the CDR3 is TGTGCCAGCAGCGGGACAGCAAACACTGAAGCTTTCTTT. Encoded protein: CASSGTANTEAFF.

V gene TRBV5-1 combines with J gene TRBJ1-5; TRBD1 might be the D (5 bases). V lost 0 bases to trimming and J lost 6 bases, with 13 bases between them. Germline assignment: CDR1 SGHRS and CDR2 YFSETQ. The length of the CDR3 is 15 residues. This CDR3 is CASSLAPQQGQPQHF. CDR3 DNA: TGCGCCAGCAGCTTGGCACCCCAGCAGGGTCAGCCCCAGCATTTT. Combining the CDR3 with reference TRBV5-1 and TRBJ1-5 gives the whole variable domain KAGVTQTPRYLIKTRGQQVTLSCSPISGHRSVSWYQQTPGQGLQFLFEYFSETQRNKGNFPGRFSGRQFSNSRSEMNVSTLELGDSALYLCASSLAPQQGQPQHFGDGTRLSIL.

A few counts support this clone. The chain links TRBV5-4 to TRBJ2-3; D may be TRBD1 (6 bases). Trimming took 1 base from V and 1 from J, leaving 16 bases between them. Germline assignment: CDR1 SGHNT and CDR2 YYREEE (reference sequence). This CDR3 is 17 amino acids long. The DNA for the CDR3 is TGTGCCAGCAGCTTGTGGGGAGAGGGGGACGGCACAGATACGCAGTATTTT. Protein product: CASSLWGEGDGTDTQYF. Filled out from reference TRBV5-4 and TRBJ2-3, the complete variable domain reads ETGVTQSPTHLIKTRGQQVTLRCSSQSGHNTVSWYQQALGQGPQFIFQYYREEENGRGNFPPRFSGLQFPNYSSELNVNALELDDSALYLCASSLWGEGDGTDTQYFGPGTRLTVL.

The V call is TRBV4-2, the J call TRBJ2-1; 7 nucleotides align to TRBD1. CDR1 LGHNA and CDR2 YNFKEQ come from the germline V gene. V lost 0 bases and J lost 6; bases outside the gene matches: 8. This CDR3 contains 16 residues. This chain's CDR3 is CASSQDREGAPNEQFF. The CDR3 nucleotides read TGTGCCAGCAGCCAAGATAGAGAGGGGGCGCCCAATGAGCAGTTCTTC.

This clone was seen a single time. The chain recombines TRBV6-6 with TRBJ2-7, with TRBD1 matching 9 bases. Germline V gene data show CDR1 as MNHNY and CDR2 as SVGAGI (reference sequence). With V trimmed by 6 bases and J by 0 bases, 3 bases remained unmatched. The CDR3 consists of 14 residues. The CDR3, as DNA: TGTGCCAGCAGCCGGGACAGGGACTCCTACGAGCAGTACTTC. Translating gives CASSRDRDSYEQYF.

The J gene is TRBJ2-2, the V gene TRBV5-1; TRBD2 is a possible D gene (6 bases). The CDR3 contains 16 residues. Per the germline V gene, CDR1 is SGHRS and CDR2 is YFSETQ. V lost 0 bases to trimming and J lost 2 bases, with 11 bases between them. CDR3 coding DNA: TGCGCCAGCAGCTTGGCGGCGGGAACAAACACCGGGGAGCTGTTTTTT. This translates into CASSLAAGTNTGELFF.

The rearrangement uses TRBV6-2 or TRBV6-3 and TRBJ2-5; D is possibly TRBD1 (5 bases). This CDR3 comprises 13 residues. Trimming took 7 bases from V and 2 from J, leaving 11 bases between them. CDR1 and CDR2 (germline): MNHEY, SVGEGT. For the CDR3, the DNA is TGTGCCAGCACCCCTGCAGGGCAAGAGACCCAGTACTTC. The encoded protein is CASTPAGQETQYF.

The rearrangement uses TRBV4-3 and TRBJ1-1; D might be TRBD1 (6 bases). V was shortened by 3 bases and J by 4 bases, with 9 bases between the two germline ends. This CDR3 has 13 residues. CDR1 is LGHNA and CDR2 is YSLEER in the germline V gene. The CDR3 is CASSHLQGTEAFF. DNA for the CDR3: TGCGCCAGCAGCCACTTACAGGGCACTGAAGCTTTCTTT.

The gene calls are TRBV6-5 and TRBJ1-1; TRBD1 matches at 9 bases. Looked up from germline, CDR1 is MNHEY and CDR2 is SVGAGI. V lost 4 bases to trimming and J lost 6 bases; unmatched junction nucleotides: 6. The CDR3 covers 14 residues. The CDR3 loop reads CASSWRTGVSEAFF. The CDR3 DNA reads TGTGCCAGCAGTTGGCGGACAGGGGTTTCTGAAGCTTTCTTT.

The chain combines TRBV24-1 with TRBJ1-5; a weak D match, TRBD1 (5 bases). This CDR3 comprises 16 residues. In germline, CDR1 is KGHDR, CDR2 SFDVKD. Trimming removed 9 bases from V and 4 bases from J, with 21 bases in between. CDR3 bases: TGTGCCACCGAAAACGGTCGGATGGGGCGAAATCAGCCCCAGCATTTT. This codes for CATENGRMGRNQPQHF.

This rearrangement joins TRBV10-3 to TRBJ1-6; a weak D match, TRBD1 (6 bases). Germline CDR1 and CDR2: ENHRY and SYGVKD. Between the trimmed V and J ends, which lost 6 bases and 6 bases, there was a span of 9 bases. CDR3 length: 13 residues. CDR3 DNA: TGTGCCATCAGACAGGGAGTTAATTCACCCCTCCACTTT. Translation: CAIRQGVNSPLHF.

The rearrangement uses TRBV12-5 and TRBJ2-3; D is unresolved. CDR1 and CDR2 from the germline V gene are LGHNT and FRNRAP. The CDR3 loop spans 13 amino acids. The germline V and J ends were trimmed by 5 bases and 7 bases, with 13 bases remaining between them. CDR3 nucleotide sequence: TGTGCTAGTGGTCCCCCATCGAGCCATACGCAGTATTTT. Encoded protein: CASGPPSSHTQYF.

The chain is built from TRBV11-3 and TRBJ1-1, with no clear D. Between the trimmed V and J ends, which lost 5 bases and 2 bases, there was a span of 6 bases. Germline assignment: CDR1 SGHNT and CDR2 YENEEA. This CDR3 is built from 12 residues. The CDR3 DNA is TGTGCCAGCAGCCCCGGTAACACTGAAGCTTTCTTT. Amino acid sequence: CASSPGNTEAFF. The whole variable domain, filled in from reference TRBV11-3 and TRBJ1-1, reads EAGVVQSPRYKIIEKKQPVAFWCNPISGHNTLYWYLQNLGQGPELLIRYENEEAVDDSQLPKDRFSAERLKGVDSTLKIQPAELGDSAVYLCASSPGNTEAFFGQGTRLTVV.

The V call is TRBV10-2, the J call TRBJ2-2, with 7 bases matching TRBD1. In germline, CDR1 is WSHSY, CDR2 SAAADI. Trimming removed 6 bases from V and 4 bases from J; junction bases left unmatched: 5. The CDR3 is 14 residues long. The chain's CDR3 is CASRASGGTGELFF. Written as DNA, the CDR3 is TGCGCCAGCAGAGCCTCAGGGGGCACCGGGGAGCTGTTTTTT.

The rearrangement links TRBV11-2 to TRBJ2-1, with TRBD2 as a possible D gene (6 bases). The V gene's germline CDR1 is SGHAT and CDR2 FQNNGV. The CDR3 loop spans 17 amino acids. Between the trimmed V and J ends, which lost 6 bases and 3 bases, there was a span of 21 bases. The CDR3 spells CASSQERGGPIYNEQFF. CDR3 DNA: TGTGCCAGCAGTCAGGAGCGTGGAGGGCCGATCTACAATGAGCAGTTCTTC. The full variable domain, its missing parts supplied by reference TRBV11-2 and TRBJ2-1, is EAGVAQSPRYKIIEKRQSVAFWCNPISGHATLYWYQQILGQGPKLLIQFQNNGVVDDSQLPKDRFSAERLKGVDSTLKIQPAKLEDSAVYLCASSQERGGPIYNEQFFGPGTRLTVL.

J is TRBJ2-7 and V is TRBV2, with D perhaps matching TRBD2 (6 bases). Trimming took 0 bases from V and 1 from J, leaving 13 bases between them. The germline CDR1 and CDR2 sequences are SNHLY and FYNNEI. The CDR3 loop spans 16 amino acids. CDR3 in amino acids: CASSEASGWASYEQYF. The CDR3, as DNA: TGTGCCAGCAGTGAAGCTAGCGGCTGGGCGTCCTACGAGCAGTACTTC.

This chain connects TRBV5-1 to TRBJ1-4; D uncertain. The ends were cut back, 0 bases at V and 5 bases at J, with 8 bases in the middle. The CDR3 has 14 residues. The V gene's germline CDR1 is SGHRS and CDR2 YFSETQ. The CDR3 sequence: CASSLETVNEKLFF. CDR3 sequence (DNA): TGCGCCAGCAGCTTGGAAACGGTCAATGAAAAACTGTTTTTT.

The chain is built from TRBV2 and TRBJ2-7; perhaps TRBD2 as D (5 bases). The V and J ends lost 3 bases and 1 base respectively, with 10 bases between them. The CDR3 runs to 14 residues. In germline, CDR1 is SNHLY, CDR2 FYNNEI. CDR3 residues: CASSEGKRSYEQYF. The CDR3 DNA is TGTGCCAGCAGTGAGGGGAAGCGGTCCTACGAGCAGTACTTC.

The chain combines TRBV7-2 with TRBJ2-7; TRBD2 agrees at 8 bases. Germline CDR1 and CDR2: SGHTA and FQGNSA. The ends lost 3 bases at V and 1 base at J; junction bases unmatched: 8. This CDR3 contains 16 residues. CDR3 loop: CASSFMTGGISYEQYF. The CDR3 region has the DNA TGTGCCAGCAGCTTTATGACGGGGGGGATTTCCTACGAGCAGTACTTC.

CDR3 DNA: TGTGCCAGCAGTTTATCGCGGCGGGGGGACTACAATGAGCAGTTCTTC. Translating it yields CASSLSRRGDYNEQFF. The chain carries TRBV27 and TRBJ2-1, with 8 bases that match TRBD2. The CDR3 loop spans 16 amino acids. Unmatched junction bases numbered 4, after V lost 0 bases and J lost 3 bases. Germline-derived CDR1 and CDR2 are MNHEY and SMNVEV (reference sequence).

The rearrangement uses TRBV2 and TRBJ2-1, with D maybe TRBD1 (6 bases). Germline loops: CDR1 SNHLY, CDR2 FYNNEI. V lost 5 bases and J 9 bases, leaving 17 bases between the germline ends. This CDR3 region has 14 residues. CDR3 sequence: CASSLGARIGEQFF. CDR3 coding DNA: TGTGCCAGCAGTTTGGGGGCCCGTATAGGTGAGCAGTTCTTC.

CDR3 DNA: TGTGCCAGCAGCGTTACTAGCGGCGCATACAATGAGCAGTTCTTC. As protein: CASSVTSGAYNEQFF. The rearrangement joins TRBV9 to TRBJ2-1, with 8 bases identical to TRBD2. The ends lost 2 bases at V and 4 bases at J; junction bases unmatched: 5. The CDR3 contains 15 residues. CDR1 and CDR2 (germline): SGDLS, YYNGEE.

The J gene is TRBJ2-1, the V gene TRBV6-4, with D possibly being TRBD1 (6 bases). Germline lookup yields CDR1 MRHNA and CDR2 SNTAGT. V gave up 3 bases and J gave up 0 bases, with 9 bases separating them. This CDR3 spans 15 amino acids. The CDR3 region is CASSDTGSSYNEQFF. The DNA of the CDR3 is TGTGCCAGCAGTGATACAGGGAGCTCCTACAATGAGCAGTTCTTC.

V is TRBV28 and J is TRBJ2-1; perhaps TRBD1 as D (5 bases). This CDR3 spans 16 amino acids. V shed 4 bases and J shed 0 bases, with 13 bases lying between them. CDR1 is MDHEN, CDR2 SYDVKM, per germline. The CDR3 DNA reads TGTGCCAGCAGTTCCAAGGGGTCGAGCTCCTACAATGAGCAGTTCTTC. Protein: CASSSKGSSSYNEQFF.

J is TRBJ1-2 and V is TRBV27; D possibly corresponds to TRBD1 (5 bases). Germline V lookup: CDR1 MNHEY, CDR2 SMNVEV (reference sequence). The V end lost 6 bases, the J end lost 2 bases, and 19 bases lay between the germline ends. The CDR3 runs 16 residues. The CDR3 DNA is TGTGCCAGCAGCTCCTATCTGGGGGGGGAGAACTATGGCTACACCTTC. It encodes CASSSYLGGENYGYTF.